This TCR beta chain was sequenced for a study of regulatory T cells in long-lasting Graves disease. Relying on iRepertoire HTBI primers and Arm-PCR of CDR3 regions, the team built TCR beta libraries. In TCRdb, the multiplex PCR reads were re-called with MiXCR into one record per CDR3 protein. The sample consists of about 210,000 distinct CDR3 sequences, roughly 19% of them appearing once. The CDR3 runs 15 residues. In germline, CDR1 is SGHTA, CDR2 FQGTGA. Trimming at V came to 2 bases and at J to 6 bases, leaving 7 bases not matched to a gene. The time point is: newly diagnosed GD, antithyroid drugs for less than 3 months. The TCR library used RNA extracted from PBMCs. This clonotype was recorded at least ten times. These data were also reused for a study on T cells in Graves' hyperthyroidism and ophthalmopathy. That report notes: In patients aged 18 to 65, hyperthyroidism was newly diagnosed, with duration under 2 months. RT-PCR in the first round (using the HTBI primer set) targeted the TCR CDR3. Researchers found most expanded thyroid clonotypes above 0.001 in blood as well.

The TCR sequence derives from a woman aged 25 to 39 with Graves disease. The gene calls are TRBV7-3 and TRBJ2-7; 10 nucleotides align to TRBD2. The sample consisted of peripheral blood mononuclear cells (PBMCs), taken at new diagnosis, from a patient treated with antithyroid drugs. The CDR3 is CASSLSSGGAGEQYF. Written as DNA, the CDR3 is TGTGCCAGCAGCTTATCGAGCGGGGGGGCCGGCGAGCAGTACTTC.